The TCR beta chain under discussion was sequenced for a study of radiotherapy plus CTLA-4 blockade in lung cancer. The wider study: Objective responses emerged in around a sixth of patients, and about 30% attained disease control.

This CDR3 comprises 13 residues. J was trimmed by 9 bases and V by 5 bases; bases with no gene match: 4. In germline, CDR1 is LNHDA, CDR2 SQIVND (reference sequence). As regards this clone: Its antigen is not identified.

Each patient with chemo-refractory metastatic non-small-cell lung cancer was treated with focal radiation plus CTLA-4 blockade using ipilimumab. Study-level findings and limits: After radiotherapy and ipilimumab, tumor-derived clones expanded in peripheral blood. According to reports, early shifts in blood T cell clones, alongside interferon-beta, forecast response most accurately.

Method: immunoSEQ multiplex PCR; TCRdb's copy keeps in-frame clones and lacks some. The table records 70,000 to 90,000 clones, more than 60% of them present only once. The sequences come from peripheral blood, collected from a patient treated with radiotherapy plus ipilimumab. V usage is TRBV19 and J usage is TRBJ1-6; 7 bases map to TRBD1. This TCR was sampled from a human donor with non-small cell lung cancer whose response to radiotherapy plus ipilimumab could not be evaluated. Some clones in this sample may be carry-over from other donors' samples. The DNA of the CDR3 is TGTGCCAGTAGTCCGACAGGGCCTTCACCCCTCCACTTT. It is translated as CASSPTGPSPLHF.